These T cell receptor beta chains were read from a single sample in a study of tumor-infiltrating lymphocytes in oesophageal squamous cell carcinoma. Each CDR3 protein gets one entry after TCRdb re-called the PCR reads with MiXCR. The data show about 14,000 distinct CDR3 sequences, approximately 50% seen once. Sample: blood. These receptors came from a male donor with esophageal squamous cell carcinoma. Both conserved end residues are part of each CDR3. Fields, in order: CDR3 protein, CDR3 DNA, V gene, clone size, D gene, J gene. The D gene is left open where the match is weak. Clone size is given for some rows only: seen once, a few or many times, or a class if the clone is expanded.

CDR3 protein: CASSFRSGRETQYF
CDR3 DNA: TGTGCCAGCAGTTTCCGCAGCGGCCGGGAGACCCAGTACTTC
V gene: TRBV12-3/TRBV12-4
clone size: -
D gene: -
J gene: TRBJ2-5

CDR3 protein: CASSLAGTVQETQYF
CDR3 DNA: TGTGCCAGCAGCTTAGCTGGGACAGTCCAAGAGACCCAGTACTTC
V gene: TRBV7-8
clone size: few
D gene: TRBD1
J gene: TRBJ2-5

CDR3 protein: CATSDPGLAGAYNEQFF
CDR3 DNA: TGTGCCACCAGTGATCCAGGACTAGCGGGAGCCTACAATGAGCAGTTCTTC
V gene: TRBV24-1
clone size: -
D gene: TRBD2
J gene: TRBJ2-1

CDR3 protein: CASSRMASYEQYF
CDR3 DNA: TGTGCCAGCAGTAGAATGGCTTCCTACGAGCAGTACTTC
V gene: TRBV27
clone size: -
D gene: -
J gene: TRBJ2-7

CDR3 protein: CASSLATGSYEQYF
CDR3 DNA: TGCGCCAGCAGCTTGGCGACGGGCTCCTACGAGCAGTACTTC
V gene: TRBV5-1
clone size: -
D gene: -
J gene: TRBJ2-7

CDR3 protein: CAISPDRPNQPQHF
CDR3 DNA: TGTGCCATCAGCCCAGACAGACCCAATCAGCCCCAGCATTTT
V gene: TRBV10-3
clone size: once
D gene: -
J gene: TRBJ1-5

CDR3 protein: CASSFPTSGRAYAGEQYF
CDR3 DNA: TGTGCCAGCAGCTTCCCGACTAGCGGGAGGGCATATGCTGGCGAGCAGTACTTC
V gene: TRBV7-2
clone size: few
D gene: TRBD2
J gene: TRBJ2-7

CDR3 protein: CASSLRGVRGANVLTF
CDR3 DNA: TGTGCCAGCAGCTTGAGGGGAGTTCGGGGGGCCAACGTCCTGACTTTC
V gene: TRBV5-3
clone size: -
D gene: -
J gene: TRBJ2-6

CDR3 protein: CASSEPPGGSYGYTF
CDR3 DNA: TGTGCCAGCAGCGAGCCCCCCGGCGGGTCTTATGGCTACACCTTC
V gene: TRBV9
clone size: -
D gene: -
J gene: TRBJ1-2

CDR3 protein: CASSLVKGSYNEQFF
CDR3 DNA: TGTGCCAGCAGCTTGGTAAAGGGCTCCTACAATGAGCAGTTCTTC
V gene: TRBV7-2
clone size: -
D gene: -
J gene: TRBJ2-1

CDR3 protein: CSARDSQGTDGYTF
CDR3 DNA: TGCAGTGCTAGAGATTCCCAGGGAACAGATGGCTACACCTTC
V gene: TRBV20-1
clone size: -
D gene: -
J gene: TRBJ1-2

CDR3 protein: CASSLGLAGTQETQYF
CDR3 DNA: TGTGCCAGCAGCTTAGGTCTAGCGGGAACTCAAGAGACCCAGTACTTC
V gene: TRBV7-2
clone size: -
D gene: TRBD2
J gene: TRBJ2-5

CDR3 protein: CASSLGVGANVLTF
CDR3 DNA: TGCGCCAGCAGCTTGGGAGTTGGGGCCAACGTCCTGACTTTC
V gene: TRBV5-1
clone size: -
D gene: -
J gene: TRBJ2-6

CDR3 protein: CASSSTSESSYNEQFF
CDR3 DNA: TGTGCCAGCAGTTCCACTAGCGAAAGCTCCTACAATGAGCAGTTCTTC
V gene: TRBV7-6
clone size: many
D gene: TRBD2
J gene: TRBJ2-1

CDR3 protein: CASSPGLNNEQFF
CDR3 DNA: TGTGCCAGCAGCCCGGGACTGAACAATGAGCAGTTCTTC
V gene: TRBV7-8
clone size: -
D gene: -
J gene: TRBJ2-1

CDR3 protein: CASSLYKGQGANYGYTF
CDR3 DNA: TGTGCCAGCAGCTTGTACAAGGGGCAGGGGGCTAACTATGGCTACACCTTC
V gene: TRBV7-8
clone size: -
D gene: TRBD1
J gene: TRBJ1-2

CDR3 protein: CASSLLSVEETQYF
CDR3 DNA: TGTGCCAGCAGCTTGTTGTCAGTGGAAGAGACCCAGTACTTC
V gene: TRBV5-8
clone size: few
D gene: -
J gene: TRBJ2-5

CDR3 protein: CASTPGRGASGYTF
CDR3 DNA: TGTGCCAGCACCCCAGGGAGGGGGGCTTCTGGCTACACCTTC
V gene: TRBV6-1
clone size: -
D gene: -
J gene: TRBJ1-2

CDR3 protein: CASSQDVGTGADTQYF
CDR3 DNA: TGTGCCAGCAGCCAAGATGTTGGGACAGGGGCAGATACGCAGTATTTT
V gene: TRBV14
clone size: medium-sized
D gene: TRBD1
J gene: TRBJ2-3

CDR3 protein: CASSLGVWREQYF
CDR3 DNA: TGTGCCAGCAGCTTAGGGGTGTGGAGGGAGCAGTACTTC
V gene: TRBV7-2
clone size: -
D gene: -
J gene: TRBJ2-7

CDR3 protein: CASSSPRDREPEQYF
CDR3 DNA: TGTGCCAGCAGTTCCCCCCGGGACAGGGAACCCGAGCAGTACTTC
V gene: TRBV28
clone size: -
D gene: TRBD1
J gene: TRBJ2-7

CDR3 protein: CAISGLAGNQETQYF
CDR3 DNA: TGTGCCATCAGTGGGCTAGCGGGTAATCAAGAGACCCAGTACTTC
V gene: TRBV10-3
clone size: medium-sized
D gene: TRBD2
J gene: TRBJ2-5